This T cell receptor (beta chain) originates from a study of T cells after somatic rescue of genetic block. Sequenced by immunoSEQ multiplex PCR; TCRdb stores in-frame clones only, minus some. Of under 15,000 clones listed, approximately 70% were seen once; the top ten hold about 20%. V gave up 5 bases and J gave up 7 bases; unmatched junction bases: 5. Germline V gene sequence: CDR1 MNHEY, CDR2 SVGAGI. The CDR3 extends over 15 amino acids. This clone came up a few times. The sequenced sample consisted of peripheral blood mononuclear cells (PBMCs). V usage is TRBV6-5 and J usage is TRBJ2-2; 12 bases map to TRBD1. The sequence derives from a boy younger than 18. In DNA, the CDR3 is TGTGCCAGCAGTCTGGGACAGGGGGCGGTCGGGGAGCTGTTTTTT. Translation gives CASSLGQGAVGELFF.